The clone carrying this T cell receptor beta chain appeared a few times. There are 16 residues in the CDR3. Germline V CDR1 and CDR2: MDHEN, SYDVKM. With 5 bases clipped from V and 2 bases from J, the junction kept 9 bases outside the gene matches. The sample belongs to a study of T cells after yellow fever vaccination. Study as a whole: With SMART-Seq v4 Ultra Low Input, the fractions containing low cell numbers were prepared.

TCRdb called the 5' RACE reads again in MiXCR, with one record for every CDR3 protein. The repertoire holds around 320,000 distinct CDR3 sequences, with about 10% as singletons. This clonotype originated in a man between 18 and 35 years old who received the YFV17D yellow fever vaccine. The material sequenced was CD4+ T cells sorted from PBMCs, taken 5 days after the yellow fever booster vaccination. The gene calls are TRBV28 and TRBJ2-5, with 9 bases fitting TRBD1. The CDR3 region is CASSGGTGRFQETQYF. In nucleotides, the CDR3 is TGTGCCAGCAGTGGGGGGACAGGGCGTTTTCAAGAGACCCAGTACTTC.